This T cell receptor (beta chain) was retrieved from a study of T cell repertoires in cytomegalovirus infection. Whole-study context: It can be stated that public TCR beta signatures indicated CMV infection as well as a matching HLA type.

General study findings and limits: Accumulated public TCR beta family frequency recognized individuals carrying CMV together with the relevant HLA.

V lost 6 bases and J 4 bases, leaving 19 bases between the germline ends. Germline-derived CDR1 and CDR2 are MNHEY and SVGEGT. There are 16 residues in the CDR3. This clonotype was seen a handful of times. The antigen is undetermined. TCRdb passed the reads through MiXCR, listing each CDR3 protein once. Among a few hundred thousand distinct CDR3 sequences, about a sixth were seen once, and the ten largest hold about half. This receptor was taken from a human donor in good health (CMV status not recorded). Some clones in this sample may be carry-over from other donors' samples. J is TRBJ2-1 and V is TRBV6-2 or TRBV6-3; tentative D call: TRBD1 (5 bases). The specimen was CD8+ T cells from PBMCs. CDR3 DNA: TGTGCCAGCAGCCAAGGGTACAGGCCCGGATACAATGAGCAGTTCTTC. Protein: CASSQGYRPGYNEQFF.